The entry that follows covers one T cell receptor beta chain sequence. These data originate in a study of cytomegalovirus exposure and HLA in healthy donors. With 60 Vbeta and 13 Jbeta primers, the PCR was carried out. Measured with immunoSEQ multiplex PCR; TCRdb has only the in-frame clones, and not every one. The profile shows approximately 140,000 clones, roughly 63% of them singletons. The specimen was PBMCs. The sequence came from a woman between 55 and 75 years old in good health and CMV-seropositive.

CDR3 nucleotides: TGCGCCAGCAGCCCTGGAGGGTTAGCGGGAGGTAGTGGCGATGAGCAGTTCTTC. It translates to CASSPGGLAGGSGDEQFF. This chain uses TRBV5-1 with TRBJ2-1; TRBD2 aligns across 10 bases. CDR3 length: 18 amino acids. Germline V CDR1 and CDR2: SGHRS, YFSETQ. V shed 4 bases, J shed 8 bases, and the junction held 18 bases outside the gene matches.